This paragraph covers one T cell receptor beta chain sequence. This entry is derived from a study of control samples from healthy donors and cancer patients. TCRdb keeps only in-frame clones here, not all; method: immunoSEQ multiplex PCR. The sample consists of 150,000 to 200,000 clones, around 90% of them appearing once. The TCR comes from a woman aged 45-65 years in good health. The sample comprised blood.

The CDR3 bases are TGTGCCAGCAGCGTAGGCGGTAAGGAGACCCAGTACTTC. Residues: CASSVGGKETQYF. The chain is built from TRBV9 and TRBJ2-5; D remains ambiguous. This CDR3 is built from 13 residues. Trimming pared 0 bases from V and 5 bases from J, leaving 8 bases between. Germline V CDR1 and CDR2: SGDLS, YYNGEE.